This record covers a single T cell receptor (beta chain). Its antigen is currently unknown. CDR1 and CDR2 (germline): SGHAT, FQNNGV. Trimming pared 10 bases from V and 7 bases from J, leaving 19 bases between. The CDR3 is made up of 13 amino acids. This entry is derived from a study of CD8 T cells in ankylosing spondylitis. Findings and limits, study-wide: Reactive arthritis synovial fluid and blood were previously reported to contain some motif variants. Eight or nine highly homologous variants formed a TCR beta motif that appeared characteristic of ankylosing spondylitis blood. The clones that were linked to disease were reported to be significantly enriched in matched synovial fluid samples from ankylosing spondylitis patients.

It was by quantitative 5'-RACE with molecular barcodes that TCR beta libraries were made. MiXCR, run by TCRdb on the 5' RACE reads, gives a single entry per CDR3 protein. Found here are approximately 260,000 distinct CDR3 sequences, 8% to 9.5% of them singletons; the top ten hold 6.5% to 7%. The chain combines TRBV11-2 with TRBJ1-2; TRBD1 might be the D (5 bases). The sequenced material came from blood, either unsorted or a sorted T cell fraction (not recorded which). This sequence originates from a male donor with ankylosing spondylitis or in good health (not recorded which). The DNA for the CDR3 is TGTGCCACCTCCCCCGGGACCCTGAGTGGCTACACCTTC. Residues: CATSPGTLSGYTF.